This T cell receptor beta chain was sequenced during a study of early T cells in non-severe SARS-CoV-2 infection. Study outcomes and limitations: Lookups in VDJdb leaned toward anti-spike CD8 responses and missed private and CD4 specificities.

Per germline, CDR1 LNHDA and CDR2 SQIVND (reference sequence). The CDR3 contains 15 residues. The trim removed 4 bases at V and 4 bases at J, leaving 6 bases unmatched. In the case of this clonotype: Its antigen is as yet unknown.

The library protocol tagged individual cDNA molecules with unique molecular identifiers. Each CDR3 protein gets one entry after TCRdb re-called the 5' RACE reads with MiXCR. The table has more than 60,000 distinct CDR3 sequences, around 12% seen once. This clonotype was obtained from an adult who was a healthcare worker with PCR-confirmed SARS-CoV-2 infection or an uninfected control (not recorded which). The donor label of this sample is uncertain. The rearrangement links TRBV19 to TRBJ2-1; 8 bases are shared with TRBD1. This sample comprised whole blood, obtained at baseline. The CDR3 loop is CASSTGGSSYNEQFF. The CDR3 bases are TGTGCCAGTAGTACAGGGGGCAGTTCGTACAATGAGCAGTTCTTC. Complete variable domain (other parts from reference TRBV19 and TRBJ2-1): DGGITQSPKYLFRKEGQNVTLSCEQNLNHDAMYWYRQDPGQGLRLIYYSQIVNDFQKGDIAEGYSVSREKKESFPLTVTSAQKNPTAFYLCASSTGGSSYNEQFFGPGTRLTVL.